A selection of T cell receptor beta chains follows, all from one sample in a study of T cell responses to AZD1222 COVID-19 vaccine. The protocol was immunoSEQ multiplex PCR, while the TCRdb copy is restricted to in-frame clones and leaves out a portion. The data contain tens of thousands of clones, 75% to 90% of them singletons. The sequencing here drew on peripheral blood, taken on day 0 of AZD1222 vaccination. These receptors came from an adult in good health. Each CDR3 is given with its conserved first and last residue. A D gene is named only where the DNA matches it firmly. Clone size is stated in some rows and not others, as once, few, many or a class when expanded.

clone_size d_call j_call v_call cdr3_aa cdr3_nt
once NA TRBJ1-5 TRBV11-3 CASSLGTLGGENQPQHF TGTGCCAGCAGCTTAGGGACCCTTGGGGGAGAGAATCAGCCCCAGCATTTT
NA NA TRBJ2-7 TRBV4-1 CASSQEEEGDLLRYEQYF TGCGCCAGCAGCCAAGAAGAAGAGGGGGATCTCCTCCGTTACGAGCAGTACTTC
NA NA TRBJ2-1 TRBV6-5 CASSSTEINEQFF TGTGCCAGCAGTTCCACGGAAATTAATGAGCAGTTCTTC
NA NA TRBJ2-3 TRBV19 CASSILARTDTQYF TGTGCCAGTAGTATTTTGGCTAGGACAGATACGCAGTATTTT
NA NA TRBJ1-3 TRBV11-2 CASSLDSGFPGNTIYF TGTGCCAGCAGCTTAGATTCAGGGTTCCCTGGAAACACCATATATTTT
NA TRBD1 TRBJ1-2 TRBV9 CASSRTGYGYTF TGTGCCAGCAGCCGGACAGGGTATGGCTACACCTTC
NA NA TRBJ2-3 TRBV6-1 CASTSGGAGTDTQYF TGTGCCAGCACTTCTGGGGGGGCTGGCACAGATACGCAGTATTTT
NA NA TRBJ1-5 TRBV19 CASSLGSTPSWQPQHF TGTGCCAGTAGTCTCGGCTCGACCCCTTCCTGGCAGCCCCAGCATTTT
few NA TRBJ2-3 TRBV6-1 CASSELSGGQYF TGTGCCAGCAGTGAATTATCGGGTGGGCAGTATTTT
NA NA TRBJ2-5 TRBV5-6 CASSASLLNTHF TGTGCCAGCAGCGCCTCGCTGCTAAACACCCACTTC
NA NA TRBJ1-3 TRBV5-7 CASSPQGAGSGNTIYF TGTGCCAGCAGCCCTCAAGGGGCAGGGTCTGGAAACACCATATATTTT
NA NA TRBJ2-7 TRBV18 CASSPPARDGKYF TGTGCCAGCTCCCCACCGGCTCGGGACGGGAAGTACTTC
NA NA TRBJ1-5 TRBV11-2 CASSLEGSSQPQHF TGTGCCAGCAGCTTGGAGGGTTCTAGCCAGCCCCAGCATTTT
NA NA TRBJ2-2 TRBV15 CATSRDGRETGAPSGGNTGELFF TGTGCCACCAGCAGAGATGGAAGGGAGACAGGGGCCCCGAGCGGGGGGAACACCGGGGAGCTGTTTTTT
NA NA TRBJ2-1 TRBV7-9 CASSFYSYNEQFF TGTGCCAGCAGCTTTTATTCCTACAATGAGCAGTTCTTC
NA NA TRBJ1-5 TRBV6-7 CASSRGGSQPQHF TGTGCCAGCAGTAGGGGGGGGAGTCAGCCCCAGCATTTT
NA TRBD1 TRBJ2-1 TRBV29-1 CSALHRDRGPNEQFF TGCAGCGCCTTACACCGGGACAGGGGGCCCAATGAGCAGTTCTTC
NA NA TRBJ1-2 TRBV5-6 CASSLYRVGYGYTF TGTGCCAGCAGCTTGTACAGGGTGGGGTATGGCTACACCTTC
NA TRBD1 TRBJ1-1 TRBV28 CASSSPTGGGTEAFF TGTGCCAGCAGTTCCCCGACAGGGGGAGGCACTGAAGCTTTCTTT
NA NA TRBJ1-1 TRBV13 CASSPTPGEAFF TGTGCCAGCAGCCCCACGCCGGGCGAAGCTTTCTTT